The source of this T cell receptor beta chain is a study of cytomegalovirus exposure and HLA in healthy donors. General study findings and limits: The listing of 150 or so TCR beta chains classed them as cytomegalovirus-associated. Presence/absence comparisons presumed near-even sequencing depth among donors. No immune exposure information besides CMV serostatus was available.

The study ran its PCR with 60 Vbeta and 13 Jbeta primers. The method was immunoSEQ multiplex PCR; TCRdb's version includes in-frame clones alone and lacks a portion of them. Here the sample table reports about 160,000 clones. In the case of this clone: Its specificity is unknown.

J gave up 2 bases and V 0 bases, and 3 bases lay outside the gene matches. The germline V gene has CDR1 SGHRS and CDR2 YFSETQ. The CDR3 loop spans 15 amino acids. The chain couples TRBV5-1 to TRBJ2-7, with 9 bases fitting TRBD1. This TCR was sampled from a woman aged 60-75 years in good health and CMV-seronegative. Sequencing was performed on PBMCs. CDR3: CASSLVRTGAYEQYF. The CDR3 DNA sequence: TGCGCCAGCAGCTTGGTACGGACAGGGGCCTACGAGCAGTACTTC. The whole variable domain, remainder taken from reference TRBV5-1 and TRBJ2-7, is KAGVTQTPRYLIKTRGQQVTLSCSPISGHRSVSWYQQTPGQGLQFLFEYFSETQRNKGNFPGRFSGRQFSNSRSEMNVSTLELGDSALYLCASSLVRTGAYEQYFGPGTRLTVT.